What follows are 7 T cell receptor beta chains derived from one specimen sequenced in a study of cytomegalovirus exposure and HLA in healthy donors. Primers for the PCR totalled 60 Vbeta and 13 Jbeta. Repertoires were generated with immunoSEQ multiplex PCR, while TCRdb's copy carries only in-frame clones and drops some. The sample includes fewer than 75,000 clones, 65% to 85% seen only once; the top ten take about 2.8%. What was sequenced was PBMCs. Receptors were obtained from a woman aged 30 to 39 in good health and CMV-seronegative.

The chain joins TRBV19 to TRBJ2-3, with TRBD2 identical over 9 bases. CDR3 size: 16 residues. V lost 2 bases to trimming and J lost 2 bases; unmatched junction nucleotides: 5. Germline assignment: CDR1 LNHDA and CDR2 SQIVND (reference sequence). The CDR3 reads CASSISGGTTTDTQYF. CDR3 DNA sequence: TGTGCCAGTAGTATAAGCGGGGGGACCACCACAGATACGCAGTATTTT.

This chain uses TRBV29-1 with TRBJ1-4; TRBD1 is a possible D gene (5 bases). CDR3 length: 14 residues. Germline V gene data show CDR1 as SQVTM and CDR2 as ANQGSEA. With 3 bases removed from V and 5 bases from J, the gap between germline ends came to 13 bases. CDR3 residues: CSVEGRGANEKLFF. CDR3 coding DNA: TGCAGCGTTGAGGGTAGGGGCGCCAATGAAAAACTGTTTTTT.

The chain links TRBV10-2 to TRBJ2-3; 11 positions match TRBD2. This CDR3 is built from 18 residues. Germline assignment: CDR1 WSHSY and CDR2 SAAADI. J gave up 1 base and V 8 bases, and 14 bases lay outside the gene matches. CDR3 sequence reads: CASRGGLAGGGGTDTQYF. The CDR3 DNA sequence: TGCGCCAGCCGCGGGGGCCTAGCGGGGGGAGGGGGCACAGATACGCAGTATTTT.

V gene TRBV11-3 combines with J gene TRBJ2-1, with TRBD2 matching 9 bases. The V segment lost 1 base and the J segment 4 bases; nucleotides outside the gene matches: 8. The CDR3 is 17 residues long. The V gene's germline CDR1 is SGHNT and CDR2 YENEEA. CDR3 protein: CASSLVTSGRRYNEQFF. The CDR3 DNA reads as TGTGCCAGCAGCTTAGTGACTAGCGGACGTCGGTACAATGAGCAGTTCTTC.

The chain combines TRBV5-1 with TRBJ1-1, with 8 bases lining up with TRBD1. The V gene's germline CDR1 is SGHRS and CDR2 YFSETQ. The CDR3 spans 15 residues. With V trimmed by 2 bases and J by 1 base, 4 bases remained unmatched. The CDR3 DNA reads TGCGCCAGCAGCTTTTCCGGGACAGGGAACACTGAAGCTTTCTTT. This translates into CASSFSGTGNTEAFF.

This clone turned up a few times. The V and J genes are TRBV9 and TRBJ1-4, with D hard to call. V lost 4 bases, J lost 8 bases, and 18 bases lay in between. CDR3 length: 15 residues. Per germline, CDR1 SGDLS and CDR2 YYNGEE. The CDR3 DNA is TGTGCCAGCAGCACTTCCCAGGAGGTTCGGGAAAAACTGTTTTTT. Amino acids: CASSTSQEVREKLFF. The entire variable domain, with the rest obtained from reference TRBV9 and TRBJ1-4, is as follows: DSGVTQTPKHLITATGQRVTLRCSPRSGDLSVYWYQQSLDQGLQFLIQYYNGEERAKGNILERFSAQQFPDLHSELNLSSLELGDSALYFCASSTSQEVREKLFFGSGTQLSVL.

This clone was observed a few times. The chain recombines TRBV28 with TRBJ2-3; 11 bases are shared with TRBD2. Germline V gene data show CDR1 as MDHEN and CDR2 as SYDVKM. The CDR3 loop spans 15 amino acids. V lost 4 bases, J lost 5 bases, and 5 bases stayed unmatched. The CDR3 DNA reads TGTGCCAGCAGTTCTCTAGCGGGAGGAATAGATACGCAGTATTTT. Protein sequence: CASSSLAGGIDTQYF.